These 18 T cell receptor beta chains were all obtained from the same sample, sequenced in a study of regulatory T cells in long-lasting Graves disease. Time point noted: newly diagnosed GD, antithyroid drugs for less than 3 months. Researchers made the TCR library from RNA that was extracted from PBMCs. To make TCR beta libraries, researchers used iRepertoire HTBI primers and Arm-PCR of CDR3 regions. TCRdb re-derived calls from the multiplex PCR reads in MiXCR, one entry per CDR3 protein. The sample consists of around 360,000 distinct CDR3 sequences, 15% to 20% of them appearing once. These data were also reused for a study on T cells in Graves' hyperthyroidism and ophthalmopathy.

Sequences were derived from peripheral blood mononuclear cells (PBMCs), sampled at new diagnosis, from a patient treated with antithyroid drugs. These receptors all come from a woman under 30 with Graves disease.

This clonotype was found a few times. The genes are TRBV5-1 and TRBJ1-1, with 7 positions matching TRBD1. CDR1 is SGHRS, CDR2 YFSETQ, per germline. This CDR3 contains 14 residues. With 2 bases clipped from V and 4 bases from J, the junction kept 5 bases outside the gene matches. CDR3 amino acids: CASSLQGLATEAFF. CDR3 DNA sequence: TGCGCCAGCAGCTTACAGGGGTTGGCCACTGAAGCTTTCTTT.

This clonotype was recorded at least ten times. This chain links TRBV27 with TRBJ1-1; no definite D call. CDR1 and CDR2 from the germline V gene are MNHEY and SMNVEV (reference sequence). The CDR3 sequence is 14 residues long. V was shortened by 2 bases and J by 1 base, with 8 bases between the two germline ends. CDR3: CASSLSVENTEAFF. The CDR3 nucleotides are TGTGCCAGCAGTTTAAGTGTAGAGAACACTGAAGCTTTCTTT.

V usage is TRBV20-1 and J usage is TRBJ2-7; 7 bases fit TRBD1. Germline V CDR1 and CDR2: DFQATT, SNEGSKA (reference sequence). V lost 7 bases and J lost 3; bases outside the gene matches: 6. CDR3 length: 12 amino acids. The CDR3 bases are TGCAGTGTTCCGGGACAGATCTACGAGCAGTACTTC. It codes for CSVPGQIYEQYF.

The gene calls are TRBV18 and TRBJ1-1, with a weak D call TRBD1 (5 bases). Germline V CDR1 and CDR2: KGHSH, LQKENI. V lost 6 bases and J lost 8, with 16 bases in between. CDR3 length: 13 residues. The CDR3 sequence: CASSPRRDGEAFF. In DNA form, the CDR3 reads TGTGCCAGCTCCCCTCGCCGGGACGGAGAAGCTTTCTTT.

The V call is TRBV20-1, the J call TRBJ2-3, with D possibly TRBD1 on 6 matching bases. The CDR3 has 15 residues. Per germline, CDR1 DFQATT and CDR2 SNEGSKA (reference sequence). The V and J ends lost 8 bases and 0 bases respectively, with 18 bases between them. CDR3 protein: CSITPPQGSTDTQYF. Written as DNA, the CDR3 is TGCAGTATCACCCCGCCCCAGGGGAGCACAGATACGCAGTATTTT.

This clonotype was recorded at least ten times. The CDR3, as DNA: TGCGCCAGCAGCTTGGACCCGCAGGGATCCACAGATACGCAGTATTTT. Its protein product is CASSLDPQGSTDTQYF. The chain couples TRBV5-1 to TRBJ2-3; tentatively, D is TRBD1 (5 bases). Germline CDR1 and CDR2: SGHRS and YFSETQ. V was clipped by 0 bases and J by 2 bases, with 13 bases between them. The CDR3 contains 16 residues.

This clonotype was detected only a few times. This chain uses TRBV7-8 with TRBJ1-2; D possibly corresponds to TRBD1 (5 bases). The V and J ends lost 4 bases and 6 bases respectively, with 15 bases between them. The CDR3 extends over 14 amino acids. CDR1 SGHVS and CDR2 FQNEAQ come from the germline V gene. The CDR3 loop reads CASSYPGGEDGYTF. The CDR3 DNA sequence: TGTGCCAGCAGCTACCCTGGAGGGGAGGATGGCTACACCTTC. The full variable domain, its missing parts supplied by reference TRBV7-8 and TRBJ1-2, is GAGVSQSPRYKVAKRGQDVALRCDPISGHVSLFWYQQALGQGPEFLTYFQNEAQLDKSGLPSDRFFAERPEGSVSTLKIQRTQQEDSAVYLCASSYPGGEDGYTFGSGTRLTVV.

The table lists this clonotype with many counts. The V gene is TRBV28, the J gene TRBJ1-1, with no clear D. Trimming took off 7 bases at V and 0 bases at J, with 9 bases between the two ends. Germline V gives CDR1 MDHEN, CDR2 SYDVKM. The CDR3 consists of 13 residues. As DNA, the CDR3 is TGTGCCAGCATAGGACTCATGAACACTGAAGCTTTCTTT. Amino acid sequence: CASIGLMNTEAFF.

Only a few counts were recorded for this clonotype. The chain has TRBV7-9 and TRBJ1-1; possible D gene TRBD1, 5 bases. Germline values: CDR1 SEHNR, CDR2 FQNEAQ (reference sequence). This CDR3 is 17 amino acids long. Trimming shortened V by 5 bases and J by 0 bases, and 19 bases separated the two germline ends. The chain's CDR3 is CASSPAGRVGLNTEAFF. The CDR3 region has the DNA TGTGCCAGCAGCCCGGCGGGCAGGGTTGGGCTGAACACTGAAGCTTTCTTT. Together with reference TRBV7-9 and TRBJ1-1, the CDR3 gives the full variable domain: DTGVSQNPRHKITKRGQNVTFRCDPISEHNRLYWYRQTLGQGPEFLTYFQNEAQLEKSRLLSDRFSAERPKGSFSTLEIQRTEQGDSAMYLCASSPAGRVGLNTEAFFGQGTRLTVV.

As to this clonotype: This sequence may be a read error, since a much larger clone differs from it by one base. The chain has TRBV7-9 and TRBJ2-1, with TRBD2 identical over 9 bases. Germline lookup yields CDR1 SEHNR and CDR2 FQNEAQ (reference sequence). The CDR3 extends over 13 amino acids. This chain's CDR3 is CAGSLAGAFEQFF. Here the CDR3 DNA reads TGTGCCGGCAGCTTAGCGGGGGCTTTTGAGCAGTTCTTC.

The sample holds a few counts of this clonotype. This chain uses TRBV2 with TRBJ1-5; D gene unclear. The V gene lost 2 bases and the J gene lost 5 bases, with 7 bases spanning the gap. The CDR3 covers 13 residues. Germline CDR1 reads SNHLY; CDR2 reads FYNNEI. CDR3 amino acids: CASSEQGDQPQHF. The CDR3 DNA sequence: TGTGCCAGCAGTGAACAAGGAGATCAGCCCCAGCATTTT.

This chain joins TRBV6-1 and TRBJ1-1; maybe TRBD1 (5 bases). CDR3 length: 15 residues. In germline, CDR1 is MNHNS, CDR2 SASEGT. Trimming shortened V by 6 bases and J by 2 bases, and 16 bases separated the two germline ends. For the CDR3, the DNA is TGTGCCAGCAGCTTACAAATACAGGTTAACACTGAAGCTTTCTTT. Its translation is CASSLQIQVNTEAFF.

This clonotype was observed many times. This rearrangement joins TRBV5-1 to TRBJ1-1; D is possibly TRBD1 (6 bases). Germline CDR1 reads SGHRS; CDR2 reads YFSETQ. The CDR3 totals 14 residues. Trimming removed 9 bases from V and 4 bases from J, with 19 bases in between. CDR3 protein: CATNPGGQSTEAFF. The CDR3 region has the DNA TGCGCCACCAACCCCGGGGGCCAGAGCACTGAAGCTTTCTTT.

The J gene is TRBJ2-2, the V gene TRBV4-1; D perhaps matches TRBD1 (5 bases). The CDR3 totals 16 residues. Trimming took off 0 bases at V and 5 bases at J, with 13 bases between the two ends. Germline CDR1 MGHRA, CDR2 YSYEKL. CDR3 loop: CASSQDRGKKTGELFF. In nucleotides, the CDR3 is TGCGCCAGCAGCCAAGATAGGGGCAAAAAGACCGGGGAGCTGTTTTTT.

This clonotype was picked up many times. The chain employs TRBV2 and TRBJ1-1; D unresolved. V was clipped by 6 bases and J by 7 bases, with 15 bases between them. Germline V lookup: CDR1 SNHLY, CDR2 FYNNEI. This CDR3 comprises 13 residues. As DNA, the CDR3 is TGTGCCAGCAGCGACGGAACGTTACTTGAAGCTTTCTTT. Protein product: CASSDGTLLEAFF.

The chain has TRBV27 and TRBJ2-1; 11 bases align to TRBD2. CDR1 MNHEY and CDR2 SMNVEV come from the germline V gene (reference sequence). CDR3 length equals 17 residues. The trim removed 4 bases at V and 5 bases at J, leaving 10 bases unmatched. The CDR3 DNA reads TGTGCCAGCAGTTCCGGGACTAGCGGACAATCCCACAATGAGCAGTTCTTC. Its translation is CASSSGTSGQSHNEQFF.

This clonotype has ten or more counts. The J gene is TRBJ1-4, the V gene TRBV3-1; 9 bases match TRBD1. Germline V gene lookup returns CDR1 LGHDT and CDR2 YNNKEL (reference sequence). This CDR3 is built from 15 residues. Trimming cost V 6 bases and J 8 bases; bases outside gene matches: 10. The CDR3 loop reads CASSPSGQGWEKLFF. In nucleotides, the CDR3 is TGTGCCAGCAGTCCCTCGGGACAGGGCTGGGAAAAACTGTTTTTT.

The V call is TRBV7-9, the J call TRBJ2-1, with TRBD2 matching over 7 bases. This CDR3 is 16 amino acids long. The V and J ends lost 5 bases and 7 bases, in that order; junction bases with no gene match: 14. Per germline, CDR1 SEHNR and CDR2 FQNEAQ (reference sequence). In DNA form, the CDR3 reads TGTGCCAGCAGCCACCAATCGGTGGCGGGGGATAATGAGCAGTTCTTC. This encodes CASSHQSVAGDNEQFF.